This T cell receptor (beta chain) was documented in a study of shared clonotypes between healthy human individuals (dated by TCRdb to 2020 to 2021). For the study in its entirety: The cohort comprised a couple of women and three men aged 18 to 49 years. For each donor, three plates each were used for CD4 naive and CD4 memory, two plates were used for CD8 naive, and one plate was used for CD8 memory. Per donor, leukapheresis produced somewhere between about 0.8 and 9 billion PBMCs. To increase sequencing depth and limit assay-specific biases, TCR repertoire library preparation and sequencing were carried out by different laboratories using diverse techniques. To estimate repertoire size and how much clonotype sharing occurs between individuals, the study deeply sequenced the blood TCR repertoires of 4 to 6 healthy adults. Overall study results and their limits: Compared with non-shared clonotypes, clonotypes shared by all four sorted-subset donors had higher generation probabilities. Pairwise subsampling indicated that sequencing depth was expected to affect the degree of clonotype sharing among donors. Incomplete sequencing was indicated by rarefaction of sorted-subset datasets, despite the large sequencing depth. Because the study included a small number of donors, the genetic and exposure-history diversity represented was limited. Sharing across a handful of donors was observed for around 5% of naive CD4, about 4% of naive CD8, over 2% of memory CD4, and about 0.4% of memory CD8 clonotypes. Naive subsets generally had larger estimated clonotype richness than memory subsets did. Sampling was restricted to blood, and TCR repertoires in tissues likely differ from the TCR repertoires found in blood.

CDR1 LNHDA and CDR2 SQIVND were looked up in the germline V gene (reference sequence). V is cut back by 1 base and J by 6 bases, with 4 bases in the junction unmatched. Counted from cysteine to phenylalanine, this CDR3 has 14 amino acids. Left in the record is the CDR3 DNA by itself, 42 bases read in frame from the first base. The donors were healthy, HIV-negative adults who had no recently reported acute infections or vaccinations. All donors were Caucasian adults living in Nashville, Tennessee, USA. CD4+ T cells were enriched through magnetic negative selection, after which naive cells were positively selected on CD45RA and the remaining negative fraction served as the memory subset. Blood was collected by leukapheresis, and PBMCs were isolated by Ficoll-Histopaque density gradient centrifugation and then cryopreserved in liquid nitrogen vapor phase. Analytical flow cytometry was used to check the purity and quantity of every magnetically sorted T cell population. Genomic DNA was isolated from every sorted fraction and measured by UV absorbance on a Nanodrop 2000c.

About this clone itself: The antigen it recognizes is unknown. Base qualities are not recorded, but no much larger clone differs from it by a single base.

Using the deep immunoSEQ assay, multiplex PCR amplified TCR CDR3 regions from genomic DNA. Genomic DNA extracted from each cell subset was distributed evenly over all wells of several immunoSEQ 96-well plates, and each plate served as one replicate. For sorted subsets, roughly 0.2 ug genomic DNA, equal to tens of thousands of T cell genomes, was loaded into each replicate PCR. The purified libraries were quantified using a Qubit 3.0 fluorometer, sized with a Bioanalyzer 2100, and then quantified again using the KAPA Library Quantification kit. Each immunoSEQ 96-well plate was sequenced on its own single-read 150-cycle Illumina NextSeq 550 flow cell. On the study's bioinformatics: The immunoSEQ output contained only junctional sequences without quality scores, so filtering could not match that applied to full-length reads. Sequences were annotated with PyIR, a Python wrapper for IgBLAST v1.9, and V/J genes and CDR3 were assigned using IMGT germline references. Any read was removed if the V/J assignment was weak (E-value above 1e-6), the CDR3 was missing, or the read contained stop codons, out-of-frame junctions, or ambiguous translated residues. V3J clonotypes were defined as sequences sharing an identical inferred V gene, J gene, and CDR3 amino acid sequence. To compute the percentage overlap between repertoires, the number of shared unique clonotypes was divided by the size of the smaller repertoire. Three approaches were used to assess repertoire richness: RTK rarefaction, the Chao1 estimator, and Recon v2.1 estimates of unobserved clonotypes. OLGA was used to compute generation probabilities for all TCRbeta clonotypes that the gDNA method yielded from a few donors. TCRdb holds this immuneACCESS table with in-frame rearrangements only. Some clones are missing; in checked studies, unresolved V genes explain under half, and the rest has no known cause. That table is the source of V, J and clone size, and D and trimming were worked out from the DNA. This sample holds about 1.1 million clones; approximately 80% were observed only once. More than 0.5% of the sample comes from the top ten.

The receptor comes from a man younger than 30 in good health. Some clones in this sample may be carry-over from other donors' samples. Sequencing used memory CD4+ T cells from PBMCs. Reading the label with the study, this specimen's cell subset or site is: CD45RA-negative fraction. The V and J genes are TRBV19 and TRBJ1-2; 8 nucleotides in the junction match TRBD1. In nucleotide form, the sequence is TGTGCCAGTAGTATAGTATCGACAGGGGATGGCTACACCTTC. This is translated as CASSIVSTGDGYTF.